This T cell receptor beta chain was sequenced in a study of graft-versus-host responses after intestinal transplantation. Germline V CDR1 and CDR2: DFQATT, SNEGSKA (reference sequence). The CDR3 length is 11 residues. Trimming cost V 5 bases and J 3 bases, with 8 bases left between them. Details on this clone: Its target is not known.

Sequencing used immunoSEQ multiplex PCR; TCRdb keeps in-frame clones, though not all of them. Among 93,000 or so clones listed, 90% to 95% were seen once. This chain connects TRBV20-1 to TRBJ2-7, with unresolved D. Here the sequenced sample was unstimulated CD8+ T cells sorted from spleen or lymph node cells, taken before intestinal transplant. This sequence originates from a human donor who received an intestinal transplant. The CDR3 coding sequence is TGCAGTGCTGGATTATTCTACGAGCAGTACTTC. This translates into CSAGLFYEQYF.